These T cell receptor beta chains were read from a single sample in a study of radiotherapy plus CTLA-4 blockade in lung cancer. Repertoires were generated with immunoSEQ multiplex PCR, while TCRdb's copy carries only in-frame clones and drops some. The table includes roughly 120,000 clones, over 65% detected once. Sequenced here: peripheral blood, sampled from a patient treated with radiotherapy plus ipilimumab. The receptors here all came from a human donor with non-small cell lung cancer that progressed on radiotherapy plus ipilimumab. Some clones in this sample may be carry-over from other donors' samples. CDR3s include the opening cysteine and the closing phenylalanine or tryptophan. A D gene is named only where the DNA matches it firmly. The size field is filled for only some rows; it gives once, few, many or a size class.

D gene: NA; J gene: TRBJ2-7; V gene: TRBV15; clone size: NA; CDR3 DNA: TGTGCCACCAGCAGAGGGTCCCGCTCACCGGAATACGAGCAGTACTTC; CDR3 protein: CATSRGSRSPEYEQYF
D gene: NA; J gene: TRBJ1-1; V gene: TRBV20-1; clone size: NA; CDR3 DNA: TGCAGTGCTAGCCGGGCTTTGGCTTTCTTT; CDR3 protein: CSASRALAFF
D gene: NA; J gene: TRBJ1-2; V gene: TRBV6-1; clone size: NA; CDR3 DNA: TGTGCCAGCGATGCCGGGCAGGGAAGCTATGGCTACACCTTC; CDR3 protein: CASDAGQGSYGYTF
D gene: TRBD1; J gene: TRBJ2-7; V gene: TRBV6-6; clone size: NA; CDR3 DNA: TGTGCCAGTTCGGGACAGGGCTCCGAGCAGTACTTC; CDR3 protein: CASSGQGSEQYF
D gene: NA; J gene: TRBJ1-5; V gene: TRBV7-9; clone size: few; CDR3 DNA: TGTGCCAGCAGCTTAGCAGGGGGCAATCAGCCCCAGCATTTT; CDR3 protein: CASSLAGGNQPQHF
D gene: NA; J gene: TRBJ2-5; V gene: TRBV6-5; clone size: NA; CDR3 DNA: TGTGCCAGCAGTTTCAGCGCCCAAGAGACCCAGTACTTC; CDR3 protein: CASSFSAQETQYF
D gene: TRBD2; J gene: TRBJ2-1; V gene: TRBV9; clone size: NA; CDR3 DNA: TGTGCCAGCAGCGTAGTAGGGCTAGCGGACGAGCAGTTCTTC; CDR3 protein: CASSVVGLADEQFF
D gene: NA; J gene: TRBJ2-7; V gene: TRBV9; clone size: NA; CDR3 DNA: TGTGCCAGCAGCGTAGCTCTGGACTCCCCCTACGAGCAGTACTTC; CDR3 protein: CASSVALDSPYEQYF
D gene: NA; J gene: TRBJ2-3; V gene: TRBV5-8; clone size: NA; CDR3 DNA: TGTGCCAGCAGCGCGGGCAGGGGAGATAGCACAGATACGCAGTATTTT; CDR3 protein: CASSAGRGDSTDTQYF
D gene: TRBD1; J gene: TRBJ2-7; V gene: TRBV27; clone size: NA; CDR3 DNA: TGTGCCAGCAGTCCTCGCCGACAGGGGGTATTGTACGAGCAGTACTTC; CDR3 protein: CASSPRRQGVLYEQYF